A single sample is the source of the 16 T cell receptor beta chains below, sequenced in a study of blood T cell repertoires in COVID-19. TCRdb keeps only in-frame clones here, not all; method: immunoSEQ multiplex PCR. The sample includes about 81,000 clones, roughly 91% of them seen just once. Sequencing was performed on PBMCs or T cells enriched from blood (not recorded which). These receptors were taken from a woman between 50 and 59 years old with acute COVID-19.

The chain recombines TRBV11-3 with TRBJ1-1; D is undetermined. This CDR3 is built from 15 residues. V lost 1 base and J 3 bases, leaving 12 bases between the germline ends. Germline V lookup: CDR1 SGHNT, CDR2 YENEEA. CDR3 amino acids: CASSLVEQLYTEAFF. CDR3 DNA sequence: TGTGCCAGCAGCTTAGTTGAACAGCTTTACACTGAAGCTTTCTTT.

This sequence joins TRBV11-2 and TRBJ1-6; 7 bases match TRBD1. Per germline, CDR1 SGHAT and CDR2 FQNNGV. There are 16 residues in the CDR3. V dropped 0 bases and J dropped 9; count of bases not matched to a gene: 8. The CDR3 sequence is CASSLDPGQMGSPLHF. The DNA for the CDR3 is TGTGCCAGCAGCTTAGATCCGGGACAGATGGGTTCACCCCTCCACTTT. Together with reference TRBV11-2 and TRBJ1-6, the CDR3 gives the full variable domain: EAGVAQSPRYKIIEKRQSVAFWCNPISGHATLYWYQQILGQGPKLLIQFQNNGVVDDSQLPKDRFSAERLKGVDSTLKIQPAKLEDSAVYLCASSLDPGQMGSPLHFGNGTRLTVT.

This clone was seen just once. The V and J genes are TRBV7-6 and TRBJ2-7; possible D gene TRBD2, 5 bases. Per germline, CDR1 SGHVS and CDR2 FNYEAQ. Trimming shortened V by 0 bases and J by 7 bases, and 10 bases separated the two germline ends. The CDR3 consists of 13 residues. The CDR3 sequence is CASSLALGGEQYF. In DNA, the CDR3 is TGTGCCAGCAGCTTAGCGCTGGGCGGGGAGCAGTACTTC.

The DNA for the CDR3 is TGTGCCAGCAGCACAGTGCGTGGCACTGAAGCTTTCTTT. Residues: CASSTVRGTEAFF. This rearrangement joins TRBV11-2 to TRBJ1-1; D remains unclear. V shed 5 bases and J shed 4 bases, with 11 bases lying between them. This CDR3 has 13 residues. The germline CDR1 and CDR2 sequences are SGHAT and FQNNGV.

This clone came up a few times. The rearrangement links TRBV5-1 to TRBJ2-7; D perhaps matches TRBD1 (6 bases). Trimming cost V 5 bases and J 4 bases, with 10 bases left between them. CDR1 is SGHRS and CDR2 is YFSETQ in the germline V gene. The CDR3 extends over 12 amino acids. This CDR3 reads CASRLDRYEQYF. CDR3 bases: TGCGCCAGCAGACTAGACAGGTACGAGCAGTACTTC.

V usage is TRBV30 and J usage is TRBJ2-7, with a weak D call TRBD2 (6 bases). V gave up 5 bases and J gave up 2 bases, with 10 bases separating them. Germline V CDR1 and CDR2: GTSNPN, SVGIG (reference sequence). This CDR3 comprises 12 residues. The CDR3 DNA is TGTGCCTGGGGGGACTCAACCTACGAGCAGTACTTC. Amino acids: CAWGDSTYEQYF.

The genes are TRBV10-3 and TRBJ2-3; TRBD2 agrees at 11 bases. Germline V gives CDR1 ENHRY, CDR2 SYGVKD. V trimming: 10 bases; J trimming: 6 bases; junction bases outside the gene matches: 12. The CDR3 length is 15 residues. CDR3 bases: TGTGCCACCAAACTAGCGGGAGATTCCCACGATACGCAGTATTTT. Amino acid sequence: CATKLAGDSHDTQYF.

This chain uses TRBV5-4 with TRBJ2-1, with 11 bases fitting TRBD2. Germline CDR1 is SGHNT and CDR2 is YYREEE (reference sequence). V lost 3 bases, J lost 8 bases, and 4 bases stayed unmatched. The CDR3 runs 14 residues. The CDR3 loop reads CASSSGLAGDEQFF. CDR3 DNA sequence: TGTGCCAGCAGCTCTGGACTAGCGGGCGATGAGCAGTTCTTC. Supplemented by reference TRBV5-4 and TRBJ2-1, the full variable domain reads ETGVTQSPTHLIKTRGQQVTLRCSSQSGHNTVSWYQQALGQGPQFIFQYYREEENGRGNFPPRFSGLQFPNYSSELNVNALELDDSALYLCASSSGLAGDEQFFGPGTRLTVL.

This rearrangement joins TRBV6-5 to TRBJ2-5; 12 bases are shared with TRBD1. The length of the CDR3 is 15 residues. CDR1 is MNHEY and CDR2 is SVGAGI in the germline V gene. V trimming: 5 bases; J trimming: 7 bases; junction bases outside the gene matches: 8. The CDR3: CASSTRDRGLGTQYF. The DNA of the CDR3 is TGTGCCAGCAGTACCCGGGACAGGGGGCTGGGGACCCAGTACTTC.

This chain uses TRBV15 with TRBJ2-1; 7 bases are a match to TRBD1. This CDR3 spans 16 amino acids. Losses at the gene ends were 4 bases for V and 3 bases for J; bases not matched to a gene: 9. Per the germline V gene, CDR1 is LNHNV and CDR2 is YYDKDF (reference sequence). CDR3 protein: CATSKRRDSYYNEQFF. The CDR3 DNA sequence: TGTGCCACCAGCAAACGCCGGGACAGTTACTACAATGAGCAGTTCTTC.

The CDR3 nucleotides are TGTGCCAGCAGCTCAAGGGACAGCCGCACTGAAGCTTTCTTT. This sequence encodes CASSSRDSRTEAFF. The chain combines TRBV5-4 with TRBJ1-1, with 7 positions matching TRBD1. CDR1 is SGHNT and CDR2 is YYREEE in the germline V gene (reference sequence). The CDR3 totals 14 residues. V shed 3 bases, J shed 4 bases, and the junction held 6 bases outside the gene matches. Full variable domain (outside the CDR3, taken from reference TRBV5-4 and TRBJ1-1): ETGVTQSPTHLIKTRGQQVTLRCSSQSGHNTVSWYQQALGQGPQFIFQYYREEENGRGNFPPRFSGLQFPNYSSELNVNALELDDSALYLCASSSRDSRTEAFFGQGTRLTVV.

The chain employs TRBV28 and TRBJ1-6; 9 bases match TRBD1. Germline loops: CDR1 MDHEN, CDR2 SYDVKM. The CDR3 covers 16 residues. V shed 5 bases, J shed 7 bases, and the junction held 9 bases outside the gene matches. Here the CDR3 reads CASSLPGQGGNSPLHF. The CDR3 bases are TGTGCCAGCAGTCTCCCGGGACAGGGAGGAAATTCACCCCTCCACTTT.

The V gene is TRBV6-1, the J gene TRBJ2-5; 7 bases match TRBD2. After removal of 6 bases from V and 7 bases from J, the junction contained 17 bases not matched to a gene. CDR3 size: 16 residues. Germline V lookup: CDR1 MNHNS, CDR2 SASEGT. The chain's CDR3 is CASREYGTAWGGTQYF. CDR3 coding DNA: TGTGCCAGCAGGGAATACGGGACTGCTTGGGGGGGGACCCAGTACTTC.

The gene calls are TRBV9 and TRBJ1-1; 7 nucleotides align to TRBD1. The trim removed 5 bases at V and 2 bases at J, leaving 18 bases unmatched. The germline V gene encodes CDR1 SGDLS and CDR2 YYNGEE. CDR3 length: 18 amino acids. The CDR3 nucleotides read TGTGCCAGCAGTAAGGGTTTGTACGGGGACAGAAAAAACACTGAAGCTTTCTTT. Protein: CASSKGLYGDRKNTEAFF.

The CDR3 is CASSLSGQGAGDTQYF. CDR3 coding DNA: TGTGCCAGCAGCTTATCGGGACAGGGGGCAGGAGATACGCAGTATTTT. The chain is built from TRBV7-6 and TRBJ2-3; 12 nucleotides line up with TRBD1. This CDR3 is 16 amino acids long. Per the germline V gene, CDR1 is SGHVS and CDR2 is FNYEAQ. The V and J ends lost 2 bases and 5 bases, in that order; junction bases with no gene match: 5.

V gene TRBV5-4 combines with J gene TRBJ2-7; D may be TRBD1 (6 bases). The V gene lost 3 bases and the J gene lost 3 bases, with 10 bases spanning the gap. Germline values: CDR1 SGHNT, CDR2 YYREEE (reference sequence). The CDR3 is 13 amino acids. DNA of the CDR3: TGTGCCAGCAGCTGGGACACTTACTACGAGCAGTACTTC. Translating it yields CASSWDTYYEQYF.